Below, 14 T cell receptor beta chains from the same sample are listed, as sequenced in a study of T cells after yellow fever vaccination. In TCRdb, the 5' RACE reads were re-called with MiXCR into one record per CDR3 protein. The sample carries 80,000 to 100,000 distinct CDR3 sequences, around 9.8% recorded once. Material: CD8+ T cells not binding an NS4B(214-222) dextramer, sorted from PBMCs, obtained roughly 15 days after the first yellow fever vaccination. Receptors were obtained from a man aged 18 to 35 who received the YFV17D yellow fever vaccine.

The chain couples TRBV7-9 to TRBJ1-1; D remains unclear. CDR3 length equals 14 residues. Trimming took 3 bases from V and 0 from J, leaving 8 bases between them. CDR1 and CDR2 from the germline V gene are SEHNR and FQNEAQ (reference sequence). The CDR3 is CASSFTDMNTEAFF. In DNA form, the CDR3 reads TGTGCCAGCAGCTTTACAGATATGAACACTGAAGCTTTCTTT.

By sample fraction, this clonotype is medium-sized. The chain uses TRBV4-3 and TRBJ2-1, with 10 bases identical to TRBD1. The germline CDR1 and CDR2 sequences are LGHNA and YSLEER. This CDR3 region has 15 residues. The V segment lost 0 bases and the J segment 8 bases; nucleotides outside the gene matches: 4. In DNA form, the CDR3 reads TGCGCCAGCAGCCAAGAGGGACAGGGGTGGGATGAGCAGTTCTTC. As protein: CASSQEGQGWDEQFF.

The chain combines TRBV12-3 or TRBV12-4 with TRBJ2-5; D unclear. This CDR3 comprises 13 residues. V lost 6 bases and J lost 5, with 13 bases in between. Here the CDR3 reads CASSSPSAETQYF. As DNA, the CDR3 is TGTGCCAGCAGCTCCCCATCGGCGGAGACCCAGTACTTC.

This clonotype was observed at least ten times. The CDR3 nucleotides read TGTGCCAGCAGCTTAGGGGGACAGGGCCAAGGCTACGAGCAGTACGTC. Protein: CASSLGGQGQGYEQYV. The chain recombines TRBV7-9 with TRBJ2-7; TRBD1 agrees at 9 bases. CDR1 is SEHNR, CDR2 FQNEAQ, per germline (reference sequence). The CDR3 is 16 amino acids. V was pared by 1 base and J by 3 bases, with 7 bases of the junction left unmatched.

The V and J genes are TRBV10-3 and TRBJ2-3; TRBD1 might be the D (6 bases). Germline V gene data show CDR1 as ENHRY and CDR2 as SYGVKD. With 8 bases removed from V and 4 bases from J, the gap between germline ends came to 22 bases. The CDR3 runs to 16 residues. CDR3 region: CAISAGQRGRADTQYF. The CDR3 region has the DNA TGTGCCATCTCAGCAGGACAGCGAGGTAGGGCAGATACGCAGTATTTT.

The V gene is TRBV20-1, the J gene TRBJ2-5, with 7 nucleotides matching TRBD2. Germline CDR1 and CDR2: DFQATT and SNEGSKA (reference sequence). The CDR3 runs to 15 residues. J was trimmed by 4 bases and V by 1 base; bases with no gene match: 9. The CDR3, as DNA: TGCAGTGCTAGAGTTCGGGAGGATGGTGGAGAGACCCAGTACTTC. Amino acids: CSARVREDGGETQYF.

This clonotype was observed at least ten times. Written as DNA, the CDR3 is TGTGCCACCAGCAGCCGGACAGGGTCTCTCTCTGGGGCCAACGTCCTGACTTTC. This codes for CATSSRTGSLSGANVLTF. V usage is TRBV15 and J usage is TRBJ2-6; 8 bases align to TRBD1. Germline trimming cut 3 bases from V and 0 bases from J; bases unmatched to any gene: 7. This CDR3 spans 18 amino acids. CDR1 and CDR2 from the germline V gene are LNHNV and YYDKDF (reference sequence).

This clonotype was picked up many times. V gene TRBV7-2 combines with J gene TRBJ2-2, with a possible D match to TRBD2 (6 bases). Trimming pared 6 bases from V and 3 bases from J, leaving 14 bases between. Germline-derived CDR1 and CDR2 are SGHTA and FQGNSA. The CDR3 runs to 15 residues. CDR3 loop: CASRVLSGDTGELFF. The DNA for the CDR3 is TGTGCCAGCAGAGTACTTAGCGGAGACACCGGGGAGCTGTTTTTT.

The sample holds a few counts of this clonotype. The chain uses TRBV7-3 and TRBJ2-3; TRBD1 agrees at 7 bases. V lost 5 bases and J lost 3; bases outside the gene matches: 2. Germline CDR1 is SGHTA and CDR2 is FQGTGA. The CDR3 loop spans 13 amino acids. The CDR3 coding sequence is TGTGCCAGCAGCGAACAGGGGACAGATACGCAGTATTTT. It codes for CASSEQGTDTQYF.

This clonotype has only a few counts. The chain recombines TRBV7-9 with TRBJ2-1, with 10 bases lining up with TRBD2. CDR1 SEHNR and CDR2 FQNEAQ come from the germline V gene (reference sequence). This CDR3 is 16 amino acids long. V lost 1 base, J lost 5 bases, and 5 bases stayed unmatched. CDR3: CASSLDTSGVHNEQFF. The DNA for the CDR3 is TGTGCCAGCAGCTTAGATACTAGCGGGGTCCACAATGAGCAGTTCTTC.

This chain links TRBV7-9 with TRBJ2-7, with a possible D match to TRBD1 (5 bases). Germline assignment: CDR1 SEHNR and CDR2 FQNEAQ (reference sequence). CDR3 size: 13 residues. V dropped 5 bases and J dropped 3 bases, with 11 bases sitting between them. CDR3 nucleotides: TGTGCCAGCAGCCATCCTCAGGGCTACGAGCAGTACTTC. It specifies CASSHPQGYEQYF. Using reference TRBV7-9 and TRBJ2-7 for the parts outside the CDR3, the full variable domain is DTGVSQNPRHKITKRGQNVTFRCDPISEHNRLYWYRQTLGQGPEFLTYFQNEAQLEKSRLLSDRFSAERPKGSFSTLEIQRTEQGDSAMYLCASSHPQGYEQYFGPGTRLTVT.

The sample holds a few counts of this clonotype. V and J are TRBV19 and TRBJ2-2; D remains unclear. Germline V lookup: CDR1 LNHDA, CDR2 SQIVND (reference sequence). Trimming removed 6 bases from V and 0 bases from J, with 8 bases in between. The length of the CDR3 is 14 residues. The CDR3 DNA follows: TGTGCCAGTAGCAACTCGGCGAACACCGGGGAGCTGTTTTTT. Translating gives CASSNSANTGELFF.

The table lists this clonotype with many counts. This chain connects TRBV5-5 to TRBJ1-5, with D maybe TRBD1 (5 bases). CDR3 size: 12 residues. The germline CDR1 and CDR2 sequences are SGHKS and YYEKEE (reference sequence). Trimming took 0 bases from V and 11 from J, leaving 9 bases between them. CDR3 nucleotide sequence: TGTGCCAGCAGCTTGGGGGGCCAGGCCCAGCATTTT. It encodes CASSLGGQAQHF.

V is TRBV6-1 and J is TRBJ2-2, with D perhaps TRBD1 (5 bases). The V gene lost 6 bases and the J gene lost 6 bases, with 17 bases spanning the gap. This CDR3 comprises 15 residues. Germline CDR1 and CDR2: MNHNS and SASEGT. This chain's CDR3 is CASRGLESIAGELFF. The DNA of the CDR3 is TGTGCCAGCAGGGGGCTAGAAAGTATCGCCGGGGAGCTGTTTTTT.